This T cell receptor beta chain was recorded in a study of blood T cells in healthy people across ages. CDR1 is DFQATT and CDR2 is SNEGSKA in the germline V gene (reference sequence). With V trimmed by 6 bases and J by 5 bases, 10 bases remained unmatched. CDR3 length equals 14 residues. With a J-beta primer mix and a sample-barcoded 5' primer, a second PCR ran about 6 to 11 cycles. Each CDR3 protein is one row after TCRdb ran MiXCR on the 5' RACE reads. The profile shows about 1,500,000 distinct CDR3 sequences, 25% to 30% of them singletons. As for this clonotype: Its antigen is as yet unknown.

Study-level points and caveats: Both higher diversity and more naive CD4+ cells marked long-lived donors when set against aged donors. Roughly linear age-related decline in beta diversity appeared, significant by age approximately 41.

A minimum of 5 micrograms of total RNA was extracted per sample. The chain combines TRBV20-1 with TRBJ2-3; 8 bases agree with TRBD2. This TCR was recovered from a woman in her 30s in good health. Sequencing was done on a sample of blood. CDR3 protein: CSAVRGTSLDTQYF. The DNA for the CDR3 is TGCAGTGCCGTAAGGGGGACTAGTTTAGATACGCAGTATTTT.